The 11 T cell receptor beta chains below all came from one sample that was sequenced in a study of shared clonotypes between healthy human individuals. TCRdb keeps only in-frame clones here, not all; method: immunoSEQ multiplex PCR. The table includes 450,000 to 600,000 clones, 79% detected once. Sequencing was carried out using PBMCs. These receptor sequences come from a middle-aged woman in good health. Some clones in this sample may be carry-over from other donors' samples.

This clone occurred once. The chain recombines TRBV7-3 with TRBJ2-3; 7 positions agree with TRBD1. CDR3 length: 16 amino acids. J was trimmed by 10 bases and V by 4 bases; bases with no gene match: 17. Germline V CDR1 and CDR2: SGHTA, FQGTGA. CDR3 in DNA: TGTGCCAGCAGCTCGAGGGGGCGCGGCACCCAGGGGGCGCAGTATTTT. It codes for CASSSRGRGTQGAQYF.

About this clone: The same CDR3 arises from other DNA sequences in this sample as well. The CDR3 DNA sequence: TGTGCCAGCAGTTTAGCCAGCGGTACCTATGAGCAGTTCTTC. Protein: CASSLASGTYEQFF. The gene calls are TRBV28 and TRBJ2-1; the D gene is possibly TRBD2 (5 bases). Trimming pared 2 bases from V and 8 bases from J, leaving 13 bases between. CDR1 MDHEN and CDR2 SYDVKM come from the germline V gene. There are 14 residues in the CDR3.

As regards this clone: This may be a read error: a much more frequent sequence differs by one nucleotide. The chain joins TRBV30 to TRBJ1-5; D is ambiguous. The CDR3 loop spans 14 amino acids. Germline CDR1 GTSNPN, CDR2 SVGIG (reference sequence). The CDR3 DNA reads TGTGCCTGGAGTGTTCTGGCAAGCAATAAGCCCCAGCATTTT. This codes for CAWSVLASNKPQHF. Looking up the rest from reference TRBV30 and TRBJ1-5 gives the full variable domain: SQTIHQWPATLVQPVGSPLSLECTVEGTSNPNLYWYRQAAGRGLQLLFYSVGIGQISSEVPQNLSASRPQDRQFILSSKKLLLSDSGFYLCAWSVLASNKPQHFGDGTRLSIL.

This chain joins TRBV28 and TRBJ1-4; a weak D match, TRBD1 (5 bases). Germline V gene data show CDR1 as MDHEN and CDR2 as SYDVKM. V lost 9 bases, J lost 6 bases, and 8 bases lay in between. There are 11 residues in the CDR3. As DNA, the CDR3 is TGTGCCAGGGGGGGGTATGAAAAACTGTTTTTT. Protein sequence: CARGGYEKLFF.

J is TRBJ2-7 and V is TRBV7-9; D is uncertain. V gave up 5 bases and J gave up 3 bases, with 11 bases separating them. Germline CDR1 SEHNR, CDR2 FQNEAQ (reference sequence). The length of the CDR3 is 13 residues. The CDR3 loop reads CASSPPKDYEQYF. In DNA, the CDR3 is TGTGCCAGCAGCCCACCTAAGGACTACGAGCAGTACTTC.

This clone was recorded at least ten times. The rearrangement links TRBV11-3 to TRBJ2-5; 7 bases match TRBD2. CDR1 and CDR2 (germline): SGHNT, YENEEA. The CDR3 is 14 amino acids. V dropped 1 base and J dropped 4; count of bases not matched to a gene: 3. The CDR3, as DNA: TGTGCCAGCAGCTTAGGTGGCGGGAGAGAGACCCAGTACTTC. This gives the protein CASSLGGGRETQYF.

This chain links TRBV6-6 with TRBJ1-3; 8 bases line up with TRBD1. The trim removed 6 bases at V and 4 bases at J, leaving 8 bases unmatched. The CDR3 extends over 15 amino acids. Looked up from germline, CDR1 is MNHNY and CDR2 is SVGAGI (reference sequence). The DNA of the CDR3 is TGTGCCAGCAGACCACGGACAGGGTTAGGAAACACCATATATTTT. It is translated as CASRPRTGLGNTIYF.

The genes are TRBV7-3 and TRBJ2-5; D remains unclear. The germline V and J ends were trimmed by 5 bases and 2 bases, with 12 bases remaining between them. The germline V gene has CDR1 SGHTA and CDR2 FQGTGA. This CDR3 comprises 14 residues. CDR3 DNA sequence: TGTGCCAGCAGCCGTAACAGACAACAAGAGACCCAGTACTTC. Translating gives CASSRNRQQETQYF.

The chain is built from TRBV5-5 and TRBJ2-7; the D is unclear. V was trimmed by 0 bases and J by 6 bases, leaving 13 bases between them. Germline assignment: CDR1 SGHKS and CDR2 YYEKEE (reference sequence). CDR3 length: 14 amino acids. The CDR3 bases are TGTGCCAGCAGCTTGGGGCAATGGAAGGGCGAGCAGTACTTC. Translating it yields CASSLGQWKGEQYF. Together with reference TRBV5-5 and TRBJ2-7, the CDR3 gives the full variable domain: DAGVTQSPTHLIKTRGQQVTLRCSPISGHKSVSWYQQVLGQGPQFIFQYYEKEERGRGNFPDRFSARQFPNYSSELNVNALLLGDSALYLCASSLGQWKGEQYFGPGTRLTVT.

The chain has TRBV2 and TRBJ1-4; no clear D gene. The ends were cut back, 4 bases at V and 5 bases at J, with 8 bases in the middle. Germline V lookup: CDR1 SNHLY, CDR2 FYNNEI. The CDR3 consists of 13 residues. CDR3 in amino acids: CASSGSWNEKLFF. CDR3 DNA: TGTGCCAGCAGTGGTTCGTGGAATGAAAAACTGTTTTTT.

The V call is TRBV7-9, the J call TRBJ2-2; 8 bases align to TRBD2. V lost 3 bases, J lost 5 bases, and 8 bases stayed unmatched. CDR1 and CDR2 from the germline V gene are SEHNR and FQNEAQ (reference sequence). The CDR3 spans 16 residues. CDR3 DNA: TGTGCCAGCAGCTTGCCAAGCGGGAGTGCGACCGGGGAGCTGTTTTTT. Translated, it gives CASSLPSGSATGELFF.